These 14 T cell receptor beta chains were sequenced from one sample in a study of shared clonotypes between healthy human individuals. Assay: immunoSEQ multiplex PCR; the TCRdb copy retains only in-frame clones and omits some. The sample lists roughly 640,000 clones; around 72% were seen once. The specimen was memory CD4+ T cells sorted from blood. Described subset: CD45RA-negative fraction. These receptors all come from a woman aged 30 to 39 in good health.

This chain connects TRBV5-1 to TRBJ2-7; D call uncertain. The CDR3 spans 13 residues. Germline CDR1 reads SGHRS; CDR2 reads YFSETQ. Trimming removed 4 bases from V and 3 bases from J, with 11 bases in between. The CDR3: CASSISPGYEQYF. As DNA, the CDR3 is TGCGCCAGCAGCATTTCCCCTGGCTACGAGCAGTACTTC.

The V and J genes are TRBV5-1 and TRBJ2-1; D unclear. Germline CDR1 SGHRS, CDR2 YFSETQ. Trimming removed 3 bases at V and 3 bases at J, with 7 bases between. The CDR3 spans 13 residues. CDR3 coding DNA: TGCGCCAGCAGCTCAAACGGCTACAATGAGCAGTTCTTC. Amino acid sequence: CASSSNGYNEQFF. The variable domain in full, with the rest retrieved from reference TRBV5-1 and TRBJ2-1, is KAGVTQTPRYLIKTRGQQVTLSCSPISGHRSVSWYQQTPGQGLQFLFEYFSETQRNKGNFPGRFSGRQFSNSRSEMNVSTLELGDSALYLCASSSNGYNEQFFGPGTRLTVL.

The rearrangement joins TRBV18 to TRBJ2-7; tentatively, D is TRBD2 (5 bases). From germline, CDR1 is KGHSH and CDR2 LQKENI. The CDR3 sequence is 14 residues long. Trimming left V 3 bases short and J 3 bases short, with 12 bases between. The CDR3 nucleotides are TGTGCCAGCTCACCCACCCCCGGGGTCTACGAGCAGTACTTC. It codes for CASSPTPGVYEQYF. The variable domain in full, completed from reference TRBV18 and TRBJ2-7, reads NAGVMQNPRHLVRRRGQEARLRCSPMKGHSHVYWYRQLPEEGLKFMVYLQKENIIDESGMPKERFSAEFPKEGPSILRIQQVVRGDSAAYFCASSPTPGVYEQYFGPGTRLTVT.

The chain recombines TRBV5-6 with TRBJ2-1, with D possibly being TRBD2 (6 bases). V gave up 0 bases and J gave up 3 bases, with 13 bases separating them. Germline CDR1 reads SGHDT; CDR2 reads YYEEEE. The CDR3 contains 16 residues. CDR3 DNA sequence: TGTGCCAGCAGCTTGGCCCATAGGGGACTCTACAATGAGCAGTTCTTC. Translation: CASSLAHRGLYNEQFF.

On this clone: The same CDR3 arises from other DNA sequences in this sample as well. CDR3 DNA sequence: TGTGCCAGCTCACCACAGGGAGACACTGAAGCTTTCTTT. Translating gives CASSPQGDTEAFF. The chain joins TRBV18 to TRBJ1-1; D gene ambiguous. The CDR3 has 13 amino acids. Germline V gene lookup returns CDR1 KGHSH and CDR2 LQKENI. V was cut by 1 base and J by 3 bases, with 6 bases left in between.

The table lists this clone with a few counts. The chain links TRBV28 to TRBJ2-2; TRBD1 aligns across 10 bases. Unmatched junction bases numbered 7, after V lost 8 bases and J lost 4 bases. In germline, CDR1 is MDHEN, CDR2 SYDVKM. This CDR3 comprises 15 residues. CDR3 protein: CASGGQGLGTGELFF. In DNA, the CDR3 is TGTGCCAGCGGGGGACAGGGGCTTGGCACCGGGGAGCTGTTTTTT.

This rearrangement joins TRBV28 to TRBJ1-1; 8 positions match TRBD1. Germline V gene lookup returns CDR1 MDHEN and CDR2 SYDVKM. The V segment lost 7 bases and the J segment 5 bases; nucleotides outside the gene matches: 15. The CDR3 is made up of 16 amino acids. This chain's CDR3 is CASTYHQRTGRTEAFF. The CDR3 bases are TGTGCCAGCACCTACCACCAGCGGACAGGGAGGACTGAAGCTTTCTTT.

The chain has TRBV5-4 and TRBJ1-4; D is unresolved. Germline CDR1 and CDR2: SGHNT and YYREEE (reference sequence). The length of the CDR3 is 14 residues. V was pared by 7 bases and J by 0 bases, with 10 bases between. The CDR3, as DNA: TGTGCCAGCTCGAGAGGTGCAACTAATGAAAAACTGTTTTTT. This codes for CASSRGATNEKLFF.

A few counts support this clone. This chain connects TRBV28 to TRBJ2-4; a possible D gene is TRBD2 (5 bases). Trimming took 6 bases from V and 4 from J, leaving 7 bases between them. CDR1 is MDHEN and CDR2 is SYDVKM in the germline V gene. The length of the CDR3 is 12 residues. CDR3 loop: CASSGGKNIQYF. CDR3 nucleotide sequence: TGTGCCAGCAGCGGCGGGAAAAACATTCAGTACTTC. Filled out from reference TRBV28 and TRBJ2-4, the complete variable domain reads DVKVTQSSRYLVKRTGEKVFLECVQDMDHENMFWYRQDPGLGLRLIYFSYDVKMKEKGDIPEGYSVSREKKERFSLILESASTNQTSMYLCASSGGKNIQYFGAGTRLSVL.

The chain combines TRBV2 with TRBJ2-7; D is uncertain. The germline CDR1 and CDR2 sequences are SNHLY and FYNNEI. V lost 6 bases to trimming and J lost 3 bases, with 12 bases between them. The CDR3 is 13 residues long. The CDR3 protein is CASRLGPDYEQYF. The CDR3 DNA sequence: TGTGCCAGCAGGTTAGGACCGGACTACGAGCAGTACTTC.

As to this clone: Other DNA sequences in this specimen translate into the identical CDR3. The V call is TRBV30, the J call TRBJ2-5; 7 bases are a match to TRBD2. V dropped 4 bases and J dropped 2; count of bases not matched to a gene: 1. This CDR3 comprises 12 residues. The V gene's germline CDR1 is GTSNPN and CDR2 SVGIG (reference sequence). Here the CDR3 DNA reads TGTGCCTGGACTAGCGGTCAAGAGACCCAGTACTTC. Translation: CAWTSGQETQYF.

The table lists this clone with a count of one. The chain couples TRBV19 to TRBJ1-4; D unclear. CDR1 and CDR2 (germline): LNHDA, SQIVND (reference sequence). Deletions cut 3 bases from V and 1 base from J, with 9 bases between. This CDR3 spans 15 amino acids. This chain's CDR3 is CASSIRRGTNEKLFF. CDR3 in DNA: TGTGCCAGTAGTATCCGGCGGGGAACTAATGAAAAACTGTTTTTT.

The V call is TRBV4-2, the J call TRBJ2-3, with D hard to call. The CDR3 extends over 16 amino acids. Deletions cut 0 bases from V and 2 bases from J, with 12 bases between. CDR1 is LGHNA, CDR2 YNFKEQ, per germline. DNA of the CDR3: TGTGCCAGCAGCCAAGACCCAGTGGCGTACACAGATACGCAGTATTTT. Its protein is CASSQDPVAYTDTQYF.

In its sample, this clone was seen a few times. The chain joins TRBV7-9 to TRBJ2-7; D tentatively reads TRBD1 or TRBD2 (5 bases each). Germline CDR1 reads SEHNR; CDR2 reads FQNEAQ (reference sequence). Trimming removed 0 bases from V and 2 bases from J, with 11 bases in between. This CDR3 comprises 15 residues. CDR3 region: CASSLAGTHAYEQYF. The CDR3 DNA is TGTGCCAGCAGCTTAGCTGGGACGCATGCCTACGAGCAGTACTTC. Full variable domain (missing parts from reference TRBV7-9 and TRBJ2-7): DTGVSQNPRHKITKRGQNVTFRCDPISEHNRLYWYRQTLGQGPEFLTYFQNEAQLEKSRLLSDRFSAERPKGSFSTLEIQRTEQGDSAMYLCASSLAGTHAYEQYFGPGTRLTVT.